Shown below are 16 T cell receptor beta chains from a single sample sequenced in a study of CD8+CD57+ T cells in acquired aplastic anemia. The template for TCR beta VDJ and CDR3 sequence profiling was genomic DNA. A single record per CDR3 protein comes from TCRdb applying MiXCR to the reads. The data show roughly 130,000 distinct CDR3 sequences, over 45% seen once. Material: sorted CD4+, CD8+, or CD8+CD57+ T cells (not recorded which) from PBMCs. Receptors originate from a human donor in good health, serving as a control.

The chain recombines TRBV10-2 with TRBJ2-1; D unresolved. Germline assignment: CDR1 WSHSY and CDR2 SAAADI. Trimming left V 3 bases short and J 6 bases short, with 0 bases between. The CDR3 is 10 amino acids. The DNA for the CDR3 is TGCGCCAGCAGTGACAATGAGCAGTTCTTC. Encoded protein: CASSDNEQFF.

This clonotype showed up just a few times. A much larger clone lies a single base off, so this may be a read error. The rearrangement uses TRBV11-1 and TRBJ1-1, with 8 bases aligning to TRBD1. This CDR3 region has 14 residues. The V segment lost 8 bases and the J segment 4 bases; nucleotides outside the gene matches: 9. The germline V gene has CDR1 SGHAT and CDR2 FQDESV (reference sequence). The CDR3 reads CASHRGMGSTEAFF. The CDR3 bases are TGTGCCAGCCACAGGGGGATGGGGAGCACTGAAGCTTTCTTT.

The rearrangement uses TRBV7-2 and TRBJ1-2; TRBD1 agrees at 11 bases. Germline V CDR1 and CDR2: SGHTA, FQGNSA. With 3 bases clipped from V and 6 bases from J, the junction kept 3 bases outside the gene matches. CDR3 length: 14 amino acids. As DNA, the CDR3 is TGTGCCAGCAGCTTTCGGACAGGGGGCGATGGCTACACCTTC. It encodes CASSFRTGGDGYTF.

In this sample, this clonotype turned up a few times. The gene calls are TRBV19 and TRBJ2-1; D is unclear. The V end lost 5 bases, the J end lost 4 bases, and 12 bases lay between the germline ends. Germline CDR1 is LNHDA and CDR2 is SQIVND (reference sequence). CDR3 length: 14 residues. The CDR3 loop is CASSFRALYNEQFF. The DNA for the CDR3 is TGTGCCAGTAGTTTTCGGGCCCTATACAATGAGCAGTTCTTC.

This clonotype occurred a few times. The V call is TRBV9, the J call TRBJ2-7; a weak D match, TRBD2 (6 bases). Germline lookup yields CDR1 SGDLS and CDR2 YYNGEE. This CDR3 has 12 residues. V shed 2 bases and J shed 3 bases, with 6 bases lying between them. CDR3 residues: CASSVGGYEQYF. The CDR3 DNA follows: TGTGCCAGCAGCGTCGGGGGCTACGAGCAGTACTTC.

The chain is built from TRBV9 and TRBJ2-2; the D is unclear. Germline V lookup: CDR1 SGDLS, CDR2 YYNGEE. The CDR3 contains 14 residues. Trimming took 1 base from V and 2 from J, leaving 6 bases between them. The CDR3: CASSVRSNTGELFF. CDR3 in DNA: TGTGCCAGCAGCGTAAGAAGTAACACCGGGGAGCTGTTTTTT.

This clonotype was seen at least ten times. The chain links TRBV9 to TRBJ1-6, with 7 bases fitting TRBD1. Germline V lookup: CDR1 SGDLS, CDR2 YYNGEE. The CDR3 has 16 amino acids. Germline trimming cut 0 bases from V and 2 bases from J; bases unmatched to any gene: 2. The CDR3 DNA sequence: TGTGCCAGCAGCGTAGGTGACAGGGCCTATAATTCACCCCTCCACTTT. Translating it yields CASSVGDRAYNSPLHF.

V and J are TRBV29-1 and TRBJ1-2, with D maybe TRBD1 (5 bases). There are 13 residues in the CDR3. Germline values: CDR1 SQVTM, CDR2 ANQGSEA. V lost 3 bases, J lost 9 bases, and 17 bases lay in between. This CDR3 reads CSVEGGGKDSYTF. CDR3 DNA sequence: TGCAGCGTTGAGGGCGGGGGAAAGGATAGCTACACCTTC.

Remarks on this clonotype: This could be a read error, since a much larger clone is one nucleotide away. It is likely a read error, because the conserved phenylalanine at the end of the CDR3 is missing. The CDR3 loop is CASSLTAGGDGYTS. The CDR3 DNA reads TGTGCCAGCTCATTAACCGCAGGGGGTGATGGCTACACCTCC. This chain links TRBV18 with TRBJ1-2; 7 bases line up with TRBD1. The CDR3 totals 14 residues. J was trimmed by 6 bases and V by 5 bases; bases with no gene match: 9. Germline lookup yields CDR1 KGHSH and CDR2 LQKENI.

This clonotype appeared many times. The rearrangement joins TRBV2 to TRBJ2-2, with 8 bases aligning to TRBD2. CDR3 length equals 15 residues. Per the germline V gene, CDR1 is SNHLY and CDR2 is FYNNEI. V was clipped by 8 bases and J by 6 bases; unmatched bases: 11. The CDR3 sequence is CASLRGGSKAGELFF. DNA of the CDR3: TGTGCCAGCTTACGGGGGGGAAGCAAGGCCGGGGAGCTGTTTTTT.

Many counts were recorded for this clonotype. The rearrangement joins TRBV2 to TRBJ1-6; weak D call: TRBD1 (5 bases). The CDR3 is made up of 16 amino acids. Trimming removed 4 bases from V and 7 bases from J, with 17 bases in between. Germline V gene data show CDR1 as SNHLY and CDR2 as FYNNEI. CDR3 sequence reads: CASSVQGGLVNSPLHF. CDR3 nucleotides: TGTGCCAGCAGTGTGCAGGGAGGGTTGGTCAATTCACCCCTCCACTTT.

This clonotype was observed many times. The chain is built from TRBV3-1 and TRBJ1-1, with D possibly matching TRBD1 (5 bases). Germline CDR1 reads LGHDT; CDR2 reads YNNKEL (reference sequence). The CDR3 has 16 residues. The V end lost 3 bases, the J end lost 1 base, and 15 bases lay between the germline ends. CDR3 in amino acids: CASSQHDRRRNTEAFF. In nucleotides, the CDR3 is TGTGCCAGCAGCCAGCACGACAGAAGAAGGAACACTGAAGCTTTCTTT.

The J gene is TRBJ2-1, the V gene TRBV12-3 or TRBV12-4; 9 nucleotides agree with TRBD2. Trimming removed 7 bases from V and 7 bases from J; junction bases left unmatched: 8. This CDR3 contains 14 residues. The CDR3 loop is CASNAGGPINEQFF. The CDR3 nucleotides are TGTGCCAGCAACGCGGGGGGGCCAATAAATGAGCAGTTCTTC.

There are many counts of this clonotype. The chain is built from TRBV20-1 and TRBJ2-1, with TRBD2 identical over 15 bases. Germline values: CDR1 DFQATT, CDR2 SNEGSKA (reference sequence). Trimming removed 3 bases from V and 0 bases from J; junction bases left unmatched: 9. The CDR3 runs to 19 residues. The CDR3 DNA reads as TGCAGTGCTAGTTCCCGGACTAGCGGGGGGGCAAGCTCCTACAATGAGCAGTTCTTC. Amino acids: CSASSRTSGGASSYNEQFF.

This chain connects TRBV10-3 to TRBJ2-7, with 7 bases fitting TRBD1. There are 12 residues in the CDR3. Looked up from germline, CDR1 is ENHRY and CDR2 is SYGVKD. V lost 7 bases, J lost 6 bases, and 6 bases stayed unmatched. The CDR3 nucleotides read TGTGCCATCACCCAGACAGGGAGCGAGCAGTACTTC. Amino acid sequence: CAITQTGSEQYF.

This chain joins TRBV9 and TRBJ2-7; 9 nucleotides agree with TRBD1. J lost 6 bases, V lost 0 bases, and 7 bases had no gene match. The CDR3 runs to 15 residues. Germline V gives CDR1 SGDLS, CDR2 YYNGEE. Written as DNA, the CDR3 is TGTGCCAGCAGCGTAGTCGGGACAGGGCTTAGCGAGCAGTACTTC. As protein: CASSVVGTGLSEQYF.